The rows below give T cell receptor beta chains drawn from one sample of a study of blood T cell repertoires in COVID-19. The table came from immunoSEQ multiplex PCR; TCRdb's copy has only in-frame clones and leaves some out. The data hold under 350,000 clones, with roughly nine tenths observed a single time. The sample taken for sequencing was PBMCs or T cells enriched from blood (not recorded which). All receptors derive from an older woman who had recovered from COVID-19. CDR3s include the opening cysteine and the closing phenylalanine or tryptophan. Clone size appears in some rows only: once, few, many, or a class for an expanded clone.

clone_size	v_call	j_call	cdr3_aa
-	TRBV6-2/TRBV6-3	TRBJ2-3	CASSFTSADTQYF
-	TRBV6-5	TRBJ1-2	CASSYSYTGVAYGYTF
-	TRBV29-1	TRBJ2-1	CSVEGGPRSSYNEQFF
-	TRBV15	TRBJ2-5	CATSRDPGLAGDGTQYF
few	TRBV10-1	TRBJ2-2	CASGHGTGELFF
-	TRBV28	TRBJ2-7	CASSLPLAASVDEQYF
-	TRBV30	TRBJ1-1	CAWSWTGGTEAFF
once	TRBV12-3/TRBV12-4	TRBJ1-5	CASRTDAYQPQHF
-	TRBV5-4	TRBJ2-7	CASSRQDRGAYEQYF
-	TRBV28	TRBJ2-3	CASSYRGTEDTQYF
-	TRBV10-3	TRBJ2-1	CAISERANGNNEQFF
-	TRBV5-1	TRBJ2-1	CASSLQGYNEQFF
-	TRBV5-1	TRBJ2-1	CASREAGDNEQFF
once	TRBV12-3/TRBV12-4	TRBJ2-1	CASSLNRADEQFF
-	TRBV7-9	TRBJ1-2	CASSLEAGEAF
once	TRBV19	TRBJ2-2	CASSNGAGELFF
few	TRBV20-1	TRBJ2-1	CSASGLRQGRNYNEQFF
-	TRBV5-3	TRBJ1-4	CARSALDGAQYEKLFF
-	TRBV3-1/TRBV3-2	TRBJ1-3	CASSLTGDGVGNTIYF
-	TRBV27	TRBJ2-7	CASSPGSYSYEQYF
-	TRBV9	TRBJ2-3	CASSVAYGGGVTDTQYF
-	TRBV10-3	TRBJ2-1	CAISKGIAGANEQFF
-	TRBV5-1	TRBJ1-2	CASSFGTGEGGYTF
-	TRBV4-1	TRBJ2-5	CASSHDPGQYQETQYF
-	TRBV4-1	TRBJ2-3	CASSHQGLAGTDTQYF
-	TRBV30	TRBJ2-7	CAWSRPTGQGIYEQYF
few	TRBV19	TRBJ1-5	CASSSGGIGNQPQHF
-	TRBV28	TRBJ1-2	CASSLQGQGSGGYTF
once	TRBV19	TRBJ1-5	CASIGPGIGWGQPQHF
few	TRBV3-1/TRBV3-2	TRBJ2-7	CASSPRDRGLEQYF
once	TRBV30	TRBJ1-4	CAWRAGRVEKLFF
few	TRBV5-1	TRBJ1-2	CASSLGTGDYGYTF
-	TRBV7-3	TRBJ1-1	CASSLYAGGYSTEAFF
-	TRBV27	TRBJ2-3	CASSFTSGGTDTQYF
few	TRBV19	TRBJ1-5	CASSKMTGNQPQHF
-	TRBV5-5	TRBJ2-1	CASSFYVEQFF
-	TRBV11-3	TRBJ2-5	CASSPRGSWETQYF
once	TRBV27	TRBJ1-2	CASSLSDRANRDGYTF
-	TRBV7-9	TRBJ1-2	CASSPTGYGYTF
-	TRBV9	TRBJ1-3	CASSVANRGNTIYF
once	TRBV28	TRBJ1-3	CASSFGGDGNTIYF
-	TRBV24-1	TRBJ1-4	CATSDSRGQGEKLFF
-	TRBV6-5	TRBJ1-2	CASSYSPRGGGYTF
-	TRBV19	TRBJ1-1	CASSPQGLNTEAFF
-	TRBV5-1	TRBJ1-1	CASSLVLNTEAFF
-	TRBV10-3	TRBJ1-1	CACQESPLKDTEAFF
once	TRBV5-1	TRBJ2-5	CASSDRQIQETQYF
once	TRBV27	TRBJ2-2	CASSRRTPWAGELFF
-	TRBV12-3/TRBV12-4	TRBJ1-2	CASSRAGSGYTF
-	TRBV7-3	TRBJ2-2	CASIESGLAGLGGELFF
-	TRBV30	TRBJ1-6	CAWSVGQTYNSPLHF
once	TRBV5-1	TRBJ1-1	CASSDPLTDPLNTEAFF
-	TRBV5-4	TRBJ2-4	CASSQQLAKNIQYF
once	TRBV30	TRBJ1-4	CAWSASGEGEKLFF
once	TRBV2	TRBJ2-5	CASSDRGRETQYF